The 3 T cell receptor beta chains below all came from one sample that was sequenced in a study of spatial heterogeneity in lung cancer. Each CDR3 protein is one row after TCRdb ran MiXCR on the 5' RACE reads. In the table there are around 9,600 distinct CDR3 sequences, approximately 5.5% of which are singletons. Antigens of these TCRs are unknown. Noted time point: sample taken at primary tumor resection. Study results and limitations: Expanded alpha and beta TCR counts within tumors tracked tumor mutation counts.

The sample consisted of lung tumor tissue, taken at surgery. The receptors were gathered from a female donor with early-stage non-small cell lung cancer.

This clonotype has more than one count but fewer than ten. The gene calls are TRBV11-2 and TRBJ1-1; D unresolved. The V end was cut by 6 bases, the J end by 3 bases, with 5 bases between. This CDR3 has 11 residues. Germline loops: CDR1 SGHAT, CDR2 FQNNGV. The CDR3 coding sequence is TGTGCCAGCAGGGTAGACACTGAAGCTTTCTTT. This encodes CASRVDTEAFF.

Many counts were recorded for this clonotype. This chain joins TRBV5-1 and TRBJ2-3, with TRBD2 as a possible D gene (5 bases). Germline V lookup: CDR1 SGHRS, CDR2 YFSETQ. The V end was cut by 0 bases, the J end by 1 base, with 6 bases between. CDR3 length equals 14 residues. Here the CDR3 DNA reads TGCGCCAGCAGCTTGGCCGGGGGCACAGATACGCAGTATTTT. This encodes CASSLAGGTDTQYF.

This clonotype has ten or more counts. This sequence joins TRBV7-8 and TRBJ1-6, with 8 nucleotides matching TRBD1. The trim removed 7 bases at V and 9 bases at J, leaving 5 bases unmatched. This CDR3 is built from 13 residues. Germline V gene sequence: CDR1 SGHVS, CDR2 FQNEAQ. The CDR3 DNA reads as TGTGCCAGCACCACCGACAGGGGTTCACCCCTCCACTTT. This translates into CASTTDRGSPLHF.